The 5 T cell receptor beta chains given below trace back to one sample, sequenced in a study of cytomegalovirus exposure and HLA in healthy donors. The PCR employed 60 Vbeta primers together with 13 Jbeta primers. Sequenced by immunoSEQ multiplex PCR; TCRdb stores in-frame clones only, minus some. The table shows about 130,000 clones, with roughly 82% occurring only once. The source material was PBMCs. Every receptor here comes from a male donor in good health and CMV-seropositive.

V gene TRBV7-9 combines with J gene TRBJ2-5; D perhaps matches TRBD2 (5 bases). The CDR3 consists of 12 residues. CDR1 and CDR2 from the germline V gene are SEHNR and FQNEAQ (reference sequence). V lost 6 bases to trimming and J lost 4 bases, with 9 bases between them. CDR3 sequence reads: CASRTEGETQYF. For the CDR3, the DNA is TGTGCCAGCAGAACAGAGGGAGAGACCCAGTACTTC.

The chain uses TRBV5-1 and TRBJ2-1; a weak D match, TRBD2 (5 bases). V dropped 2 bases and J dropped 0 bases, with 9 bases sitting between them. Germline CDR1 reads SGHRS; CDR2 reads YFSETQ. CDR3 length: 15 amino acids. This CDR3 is CASSLRADSYNEQFF. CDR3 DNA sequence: TGCGCCAGCAGCTTAAGAGCGGACTCCTACAATGAGCAGTTCTTC.

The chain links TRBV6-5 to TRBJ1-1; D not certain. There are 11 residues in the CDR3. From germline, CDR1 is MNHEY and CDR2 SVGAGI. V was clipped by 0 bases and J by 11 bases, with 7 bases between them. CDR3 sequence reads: CASSYSSKAFF. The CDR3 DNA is TGTGCCAGCAGTTACTCGAGTAAGGCTTTCTTT.

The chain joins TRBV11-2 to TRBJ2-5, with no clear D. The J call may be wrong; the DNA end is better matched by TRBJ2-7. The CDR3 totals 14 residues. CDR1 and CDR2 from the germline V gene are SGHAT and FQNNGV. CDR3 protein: CASSLNNPYHEQYF. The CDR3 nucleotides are TGTGCCAGCAGCTTAAATAACCCATACCACGAGCAGTACTTC.

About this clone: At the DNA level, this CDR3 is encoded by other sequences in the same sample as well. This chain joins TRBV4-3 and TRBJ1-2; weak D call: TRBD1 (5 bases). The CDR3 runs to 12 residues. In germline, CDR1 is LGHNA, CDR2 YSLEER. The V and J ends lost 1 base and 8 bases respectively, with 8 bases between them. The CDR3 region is CASSQAGGGYTF. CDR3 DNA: TGCGCCAGCAGCCAAGCGGGGGGAGGCTACACCTTC.